Sequencing of this T cell receptor beta chain was carried out in a study of Graves' ophthalmopathy and Graves' hyperthyroidism. Whole-study context: Where ophthalmopathy was absent within 18 months of follow-up, hyperthyroidism was stable.

The TCR beta CDR3 regions underwent amplification from RNA transcripts. Investigators did first-round RT-PCR with HTBI primers, then second-round multiplex PCR. TCRdb fed the multiplex PCR reads into MiXCR, producing one record per CDR3 protein. The profile shows 500,000 to 700,000 distinct CDR3 sequences, under 45% of them singletons. CDR1 is DFQATT and CDR2 is SNEGSKA in the germline V gene (reference sequence). CDR3 length equals 18 residues. The J segment lost 7 bases and the V segment lost 2 bases, leaving 17 bases of the junction unmatched. The sequence was collected from an adult man with Graves' hyperthyroidism. Sequencing was performed on peripheral blood or thyroid tissue (not recorded which). V gene TRBV20-1 combines with J gene TRBJ1-5, with 10 bases that match TRBD1. The CDR3 protein is CSARPTGQGIFGEQPQHF. As DNA, the CDR3 is TGCAGTGCTAGACCAACGGGACAGGGGATATTTGGGGAGCAGCCCCAGCATTTT.